The 30 T cell receptor beta chains listed next were all sequenced from one sample in a study of blood T cell repertoires in COVID-19. TCRdb's copy holds only in-frame clones and misses some; the assay was immunoSEQ multiplex PCR. The sample yields 360,000 or so clones, approximately 89% seen once. Sample: PBMCs or T cells enriched from blood (not recorded which). The source of these receptors is a woman aged 30 to 39 who had recovered from COVID-19.

The chain joins TRBV13 to TRBJ2-7; D perhaps matches TRBD1 (6 bases). The CDR3 totals 12 residues. V gave up 4 bases and J gave up 3 bases, with 7 bases separating them. Per the germline V gene, CDR1 is PRHDT and CDR2 is FYEKMQ (reference sequence). The chain's CDR3 is CASSWGLYEQYF. The CDR3 bases are TGTGCCAGCAGCTGGGGGCTCTACGAGCAGTACTTC.

V gene TRBV9 combines with J gene TRBJ1-5; D possibly corresponds to TRBD1 (6 bases). The germline V gene encodes CDR1 SGDLS and CDR2 YYNGEE. V was shortened by 4 bases and J by 5 bases, with 13 bases between the two germline ends. The CDR3 has 14 residues. The CDR3 sequence is CASSLAGGYQPQHF. In DNA, the CDR3 is TGTGCCAGCAGCCTAGCGGGGGGCTATCAGCCCCAGCATTTT. Based on the CDR3 plus reference TRBV9 and TRBJ1-5, the full variable domain is DSGVTQTPKHLITATGQRVTLRCSPRSGDLSVYWYQQSLDQGLQFLIQYYNGEERAKGNILERFSAQQFPDLHSELNLSSLELGDSALYFCASSLAGGYQPQHFGDGTRLSIL.

This clone was counted once. The chain links TRBV30 to TRBJ1-1, with D possibly TRBD1 on 5 matching bases. The CDR3 consists of 12 residues. Trimming stripped 4 bases from V and 11 bases from J, with 17 bases between. In germline, CDR1 is GTSNPN, CDR2 SVGIG (reference sequence). The CDR3, as DNA: TGTGCCTGGATACGAGAAGACAGAGGCGCTTTCTTT. This gives the protein CAWIREDRGAFF.

The sample holds a few counts of this clone. The chain recombines TRBV19 with TRBJ1-5; unclear D gene. V was clipped by 4 bases and J by 0 bases, with 10 bases between them. The germline V gene has CDR1 LNHDA and CDR2 SQIVND (reference sequence). This CDR3 is built from 15 residues. CDR3 sequence reads: CASSTIRVSNQPQHF. CDR3 sequence (DNA): TGTGCCAGTAGTACCATTCGGGTTAGCAATCAGCCCCAGCATTTT.

The chain is built from TRBV27 and TRBJ1-2; D is ambiguous. CDR1 is MNHEY and CDR2 is SMNVEV in the germline V gene (reference sequence). This CDR3 contains 13 residues. The V gene lost 3 bases and the J gene lost 1 base, with 6 bases spanning the gap. The CDR3 protein is CASSFGINYGYTF. The CDR3 nucleotides read TGTGCCAGCAGTTTTGGCATTAACTATGGCTACACCTTC.

This clone showed up just once. The chain joins TRBV30 to TRBJ1-2; D may be TRBD1 (5 bases). Germline V gene lookup returns CDR1 GTSNPN and CDR2 SVGIG (reference sequence). V lost 4 bases and J 2 bases, leaving 14 bases between the germline ends. The CDR3 consists of 14 residues. The CDR3 is CAWKAGVWNYGYTF. In DNA form, the CDR3 reads TGTGCCTGGAAGGCGGGGGTTTGGAACTATGGCTACACCTTC.

This clone was seen a single time. This rearrangement joins TRBV12-3 or TRBV12-4 to TRBJ1-5; D unclear. CDR3 length: 13 amino acids. The V end lost 5 bases, the J end lost 9 bases, and 14 bases lay between the germline ends. The CDR3, as DNA: TGTGCCAGCAGTCGCGCGAGTGGGAGGCCCCAGCATTTT. Translating it yields CASSRASGRPQHF.

The chain uses TRBV19 and TRBJ2-5, with a possible D match to TRBD2 (6 bases). Trimming removed 4 bases at V and 4 bases at J, with 16 bases between. CDR3 length equals 15 residues. CDR1 is LNHDA, CDR2 SQIVND, per germline (reference sequence). The CDR3 DNA reads as TGTGCCAGTAGTAGCGGGGCGGCAGGGCGAGAGACCCAGTACTTC. It yields the protein CASSSGAAGRETQYF.

The chain is built from TRBV6-5 and TRBJ2-3; 7 positions agree with TRBD2. From germline, CDR1 is MNHEY and CDR2 SVGAGI. The trim removed 8 bases at V and 11 bases at J, leaving 13 bases unmatched. This CDR3 has 13 amino acids. This chain's CDR3 is CASGREGLVRQYF. Written as DNA, the CDR3 is TGTGCCAGCGGGAGGGAAGGGCTTGTTAGGCAGTATTTT.

V and J are TRBV4-2 and TRBJ2-5, with TRBD1 matching 9 bases. The CDR3 covers 14 residues. V lost 3 bases, J lost 5 bases, and 4 bases stayed unmatched. Germline assignment: CDR1 LGHNA and CDR2 YNFKEQ. The CDR3 DNA follows: TGTGCCAGCAGCCATGCCACAGGGGGCGAGACCCAGTACTTC. Protein sequence: CASSHATGGETQYF.

The chain joins TRBV6-6 to TRBJ2-7; TRBD2 matches 15 bases. Unmatched junction bases numbered 14, after V lost 5 bases and J lost 3 bases. The CDR3 consists of 19 residues. Germline V lookup: CDR1 MNHNY, CDR2 SVGAGI (reference sequence). CDR3 nucleotides: TGTGCCAGCAGTCCCTTTCCCGGGACTAGCGGGGGGTTCCACTACGAGCAGTACTTC. Translated: CASSPFPGTSGGFHYEQYF.

This chain joins TRBV6-5 and TRBJ2-5; 11 bases line up with TRBD2. The CDR3 is 15 residues long. Germline V gene data show CDR1 as MNHEY and CDR2 as SVGAGI. The V segment lost 5 bases and the J segment 2 bases; nucleotides outside the gene matches: 4. The CDR3: CASSRLAGSQETQYF. The CDR3 nucleotides read TGTGCCAGCAGTCGACTAGCGGGGTCTCAAGAGACCCAGTACTTC.

In this sample, this clone turned up once. The chain links TRBV30 to TRBJ1-3, with a weak D call TRBD1 (5 bases). Germline lookup yields CDR1 GTSNPN and CDR2 SVGIG (reference sequence). V dropped 5 bases and J dropped 7 bases, with 15 bases sitting between them. This CDR3 contains 13 residues. The CDR3 DNA is TGTGCCTGGGAACGGCAGGGTCTCAACACCATATATTTT. Encoded protein: CAWERQGLNTIYF.

The J gene is TRBJ1-2, the V gene TRBV2; possibly TRBD1 for D (6 bases). Germline assignment: CDR1 SNHLY and CDR2 FYNNEI. V shed 6 bases and J shed 0 bases, with 23 bases lying between them. The CDR3 sequence is 18 residues long. CDR3 nucleotides: TGTGCCAGCAGCCCCCCTCGCCTCTGGACAGTCGCTAACTATGGCTACACCTTC. Translation: CASSPPRLWTVANYGYTF.

The chain links TRBV10-3 to TRBJ2-7; 8 bases line up with TRBD1. From germline, CDR1 is ENHRY and CDR2 SYGVKD. The CDR3 loop spans 14 amino acids. J gave up 0 bases and V 6 bases, and 4 bases lay outside the gene matches. DNA of the CDR3: TGTGCCATCAGGAAAGACAGGGGCTCCTACGAGCAGTACTTC. As protein: CAIRKDRGSYEQYF.

The CDR3 sequence is CASSSVDRNYGYTF. The CDR3 nucleotides are TGTGCCAGCAGCTCCGTGGACAGGAACTATGGCTACACCTTC. The chain combines TRBV3-1 (or the pseudogene TRBV3-2) with TRBJ1-2, with 7 bases aligning to TRBD1. The germline V gene has CDR1 LGHDT and CDR2 YNNKEL (reference sequence). There are 14 residues in the CDR3. The trim removed 5 bases at V and 2 bases at J, leaving 5 bases unmatched.

This chain joins TRBV6-5 and TRBJ1-1; no reliable D call. CDR1 and CDR2 from the germline V gene are MNHEY and SVGAGI. The CDR3 consists of 13 residues. V was trimmed by 6 bases and J by 0 bases, leaving 8 bases between them. CDR3 nucleotide sequence: TGTGCCAGCAGGGCCAGAATGAACACTGAAGCTTTCTTT. Amino acid sequence: CASRARMNTEAFF.

This clone has a single count. The J gene is TRBJ1-1, the V gene TRBV7-3; D is perhaps TRBD1 (5 bases). Germline V gives CDR1 SGHTA, CDR2 FQGTGA. Deletions cut 0 bases from V and 0 bases from J, with 17 bases between. This CDR3 is built from 18 residues. The CDR3 DNA sequence: TGTGCCAGCAGCTTAACGGCCAGGGTTGGTTTCATGAACACTGAAGCTTTCTTT. Translation gives CASSLTARVGFMNTEAFF.

The V call is TRBV4-3, the J call TRBJ2-3; D possibly corresponds to TRBD1 (5 bases). The ends were cut back, 4 bases at V and 4 bases at J, with 24 bases in the middle. CDR3 length: 18 amino acids. The germline CDR1 and CDR2 sequences are LGHNA and YSLEER. CDR3 protein: CASSRVDPTVAISDTQYF. In DNA form, the CDR3 reads TGCGCCAGCAGCCGAGTGGACCCGACAGTCGCAATCTCAGATACGCAGTATTTT.

This clone was detected ten times or more. V usage is TRBV13 and J usage is TRBJ1-1, with 8 positions matching TRBD1. Germline V lookup: CDR1 PRHDT, CDR2 FYEKMQ (reference sequence). The CDR3 consists of 13 residues. V shed 3 bases, J shed 6 bases, and the junction held 3 bases outside the gene matches. The CDR3 here is CASSFEQGAEAFF. The DNA of the CDR3 is TGTGCCAGCAGCTTCGAACAGGGGGCTGAAGCTTTCTTT.

The rearrangement joins TRBV7-7 to TRBJ2-7; D might be TRBD1 (6 bases). This CDR3 has 15 residues. Between the trimmed V and J ends, which lost 2 bases and 6 bases, there was a span of 17 bases. Germline-derived CDR1 and CDR2 are SSHAT and FNYEAQ (reference sequence). The CDR3 DNA reads as TGTGCCAGCAGCTTAAGACCCGACAGGACTGGCGAGCAGTACTTC. Protein product: CASSLRPDRTGEQYF. Supplemented by reference TRBV7-7 and TRBJ2-7, the full variable domain reads GAGVSQSPRYKVTKRGQDVTLRCDPISSHATLYWYQQALGQGPEFLTYFNYEAQPDKSGLPSDRFSAERPEGSISTLTIQRTEQRDSAMYRCASSLRPDRTGEQYFGPGTRLTVT.

This chain connects TRBV12-3 or TRBV12-4 to TRBJ2-5; 8 bases agree with TRBD1. J gave up 5 bases and V 4 bases, and 3 bases lay outside the gene matches. The CDR3 has 13 residues. The CDR3 coding sequence is TGTGCCAGCAGTTACAGGGGGACTGAGACCCAGTACTTC. It yields the protein CASSYRGTETQYF.

The chain links TRBV5-6 to TRBJ2-7; weak D call: TRBD1 (6 bases). V dropped 6 bases and J dropped 2 bases, with 15 bases sitting between them. Germline V lookup: CDR1 SGHDT, CDR2 YYEEEE. The CDR3 is 14 residues long. Here the CDR3 reads CASIHKNRAYEQYF. The CDR3 coding sequence is TGTGCCAGCATCCATAAAAACAGGGCCTACGAGCAGTACTTC.

The chain combines TRBV19 with TRBJ1-4; 7 nucleotides line up with TRBD1. Trimming took 3 bases from V and 5 from J; bases not matched to a gene: 6. The CDR3 spans 15 residues. Germline V gene lookup returns CDR1 LNHDA and CDR2 SQIVND (reference sequence). The CDR3 DNA reads as TGTGCCAGTAGTATCAGGGACAGTGCAAATGAAAAACTGTTTTTT. Encoded protein: CASSIRDSANEKLFF.

This chain joins TRBV19 and TRBJ2-1; the match to TRBD2 covers 8 bases. Germline V gene lookup returns CDR1 LNHDA and CDR2 SQIVND (reference sequence). The CDR3 has 16 residues. V lost 2 bases to trimming and J lost 2 bases; unmatched junction nucleotides: 5. This CDR3 is CASSIYSGGPYNEQFF. DNA for the CDR3: TGTGCCAGTAGTATATACAGCGGGGGCCCCTACAATGAGCAGTTCTTC.

This chain uses TRBV28 with TRBJ2-5; D may be TRBD1 (6 bases). Germline assignment: CDR1 MDHEN and CDR2 SYDVKM. CDR3 length: 14 amino acids. Between the trimmed V and J ends, which lost 6 bases and 0 bases, there was a span of 11 bases. The CDR3 coding sequence is TGTGCCAGCAGCTCAGGGGCCAACCAAGAGACCCAGTACTTC. Amino acids: CASSSGANQETQYF.

This chain uses TRBV7-8 with TRBJ1-2, with a weak D call TRBD1 (6 bases). From germline, CDR1 is SGHVS and CDR2 FQNEAQ. V was pared by 5 bases and J by 5 bases, with 33 bases between. The length of the CDR3 is 20 residues. This chain's CDR3 is CASSPGRAWEGLAGVYGYTF. The DNA of the CDR3 is TGTGCCAGCAGCCCAGGACGGGCGTGGGAGGGGTTGGCAGGGGTGTATGGCTACACCTTC. Based on the CDR3 plus reference TRBV7-8 and TRBJ1-2, the full variable domain is GAGVSQSPRYKVAKRGQDVALRCDPISGHVSLFWYQQALGQGPEFLTYFQNEAQLDKSGLPSDRFFAERPEGSVSTLKIQRTQQEDSAVYLCASSPGRAWEGLAGVYGYTFGSGTRLTVV.

This clone was detected once. The chain employs TRBV5-1 and TRBJ1-6; D unclear. V was pared by 0 bases and J by 6 bases, with 16 bases between. The CDR3 runs 17 residues. The germline V gene encodes CDR1 SGHRS and CDR2 YFSETQ. This CDR3 reads CASSLEVGGNRNSPLHF. The CDR3, as DNA: TGCGCCAGCAGCTTGGAAGTAGGCGGGAACCGTAATTCACCCCTCCACTTT.

The V call is TRBV24-1, the J call TRBJ2-1; TRBD1 matches 7 bases. Losses at the gene ends were 7 bases for V and 9 bases for J; bases not matched to a gene: 8. The CDR3 has 13 amino acids. Germline V lookup: CDR1 KGHDR, CDR2 SFDVKD. The CDR3 coding sequence is TGTGCCACCAGACAGCAAGCAGGGGGTGAGCAGTTCTTC. Translating it yields CATRQQAGGEQFF.

This chain uses TRBV19 with TRBJ1-1, with 7 bases identical to TRBD1. V was clipped by 7 bases and J by 0 bases; unmatched bases: 5. Germline values: CDR1 LNHDA, CDR2 SQIVND (reference sequence). The CDR3 length is 14 residues. CDR3 bases: TGTGCCAGTAACTACGACAGGGTGAACACTGAAGCTTTCTTT. Residues: CASNYDRVNTEAFF.